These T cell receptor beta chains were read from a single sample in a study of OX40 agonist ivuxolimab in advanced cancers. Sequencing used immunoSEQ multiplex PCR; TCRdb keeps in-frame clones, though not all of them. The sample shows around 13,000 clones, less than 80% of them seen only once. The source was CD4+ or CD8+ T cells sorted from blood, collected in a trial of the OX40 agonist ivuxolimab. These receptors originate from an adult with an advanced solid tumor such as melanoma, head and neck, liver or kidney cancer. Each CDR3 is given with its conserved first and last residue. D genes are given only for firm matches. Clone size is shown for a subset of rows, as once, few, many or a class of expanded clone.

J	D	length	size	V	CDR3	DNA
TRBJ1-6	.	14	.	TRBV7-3	CASSLNGGNSPLHF	TGTGCCAGCAGCTTAAACGGGGGGAATTCACCCCTCCACTTT
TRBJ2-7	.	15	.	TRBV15	CATSSRRGGFYEQYF	TGTGCCACCAGCAGCCGCCGGGGCGGTTTCTACGAGCAGTACTTC
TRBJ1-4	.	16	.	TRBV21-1	CASSKERESSNEKLFF	TGTGCCAGCAGCAAAGAAAGGGAGTCATCTAATGAAAAACTGTTTTTT
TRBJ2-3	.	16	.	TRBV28	CASRPRSVELSDTQYF	TGTGCCAGCAGGCCAAGGAGTGTGGAACTCTCAGATACGCAGTATTTT
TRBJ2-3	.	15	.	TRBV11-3	CASSLTPSSTDTQYF	TGTGCCAGCAGCCTAACCCCGTCTAGCACAGATACGCAGTATTTT
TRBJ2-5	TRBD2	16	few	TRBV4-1	CASSQGFAGGAETQYF	TGCGCCAGCAGCCAAGGATTCGCGGGGGGGGCTGAGACCCAGTACTTC
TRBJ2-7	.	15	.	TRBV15	CATSEQTGLSYEQYF	TGTGCCACCAGCGAACAAACAGGGTTGTCCTACGAGCAGTACTTC
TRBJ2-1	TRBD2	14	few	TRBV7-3	CASSFSGNYNEQFF	TGTGCCAGCAGCTTTAGCGGGAATTACAATGAGCAGTTCTTC
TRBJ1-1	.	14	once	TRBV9	CASSVQGENTEAFF	TGTGCCAGCAGCGTACAGGGTGAGAACACTGAAGCTTTCTTT
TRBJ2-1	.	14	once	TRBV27	CASRDVGAGNEQFF	TGTGCCAGCCGAGATGTAGGGGCGGGTAATGAGCAGTTCTTC
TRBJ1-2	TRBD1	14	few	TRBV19	CASSITGTGGGYTF	TGTGCCAGTAGTATAACCGGGACAGGAGGCGGCTACACCTTC
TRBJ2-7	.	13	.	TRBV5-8	CASSQFSSYEQYF	TGTGCCAGCAGCCAATTTAGTTCCTACGAGCAGTACTTC
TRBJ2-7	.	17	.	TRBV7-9	CASSLDLLGGVRDEQYF	TGTGCCAGCAGCTTAGACCTCCTAGGCGGGGTCCGGGACGAGCAGTACTTC
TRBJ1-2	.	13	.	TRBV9	CASGASGAGGYTF	TGTGCCAGCGGGGCGTCGGGGGCAGGCGGCTACACCTTC
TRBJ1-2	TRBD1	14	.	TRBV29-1	CSVPQGARLYGYTF	TGCAGCGTGCCACAGGGGGCGCGGCTCTATGGCTACACCTTC
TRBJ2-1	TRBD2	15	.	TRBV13	CASSLAGRAKNEQFF	TGTGCCAGCAGCTTAGCGGGGAGGGCCAAGAATGAGCAGTTCTTC
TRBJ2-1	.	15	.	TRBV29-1	CSVEGVPQALNEQFF	TGCAGCGTTGAAGGGGTGCCCCAAGCCCTCAATGAGCAGTTCTTC
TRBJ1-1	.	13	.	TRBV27	CASSLGTNTEAFF	TGTGCCAGCAGTTTAGGGACAAACACTGAAGCTTTCTTT
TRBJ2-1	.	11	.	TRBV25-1	CASRQGNEQFF	TGTGCCAGCAGACAGGGCAATGAGCAGTTCTTC
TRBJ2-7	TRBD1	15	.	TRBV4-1	CASSQGQGLSYEQYF	TGCGCCAGCAGCCAAGGACAGGGCTTGTCCTACGAGCAGTACTTC
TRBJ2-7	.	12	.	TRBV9	CASSVGGYEQYF	TGTGCCAGCAGCGTAGGAGGGTACGAGCAGTACTTC
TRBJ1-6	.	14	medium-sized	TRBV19	CASSPLGVGSPLHF	TGTGCCAGTAGTCCTTTGGGGGTAGGCTCACCCCTCCACTTT
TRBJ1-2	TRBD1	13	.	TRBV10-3	CAISGTGGYGYTF	TGTGCCATATCCGGGACAGGTGGCTATGGCTACACCTTC
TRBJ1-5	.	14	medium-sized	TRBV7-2	CASSLEGINQPQHF	TGTGCCAGCAGCTTAGAGGGGATTAATCAGCCCCAGCATTTT
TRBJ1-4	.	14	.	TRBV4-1	CASSRGRGDEKLFF	TGCGCCAGCAGTCGGGGTAGGGGCGATGAAAAACTGTTTTTT
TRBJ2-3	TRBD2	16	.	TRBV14	CASSQGGTSGTDTQYF	TGTGCCAGCAGCCAAGGGGGGACTAGCGGGACAGATACGCAGTATTTT
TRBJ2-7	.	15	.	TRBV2	CASSPGVVRSYEQYF	TGTGCCAGCTCCCCGGGGGTAGTGCGGTCCTACGAGCAGTACTTC